This T cell receptor beta chain derives from a study of blood T cell repertoires in COVID-19. This clone has only one observation. V trimming: 5 bases; J trimming: 5 bases; junction bases outside the gene matches: 11. Germline V gives CDR1 LNHDA, CDR2 SQIVND (reference sequence). The CDR3 is 16 amino acids. The repertoire was sequenced with immunoSEQ multiplex PCR; TCRdb's copy has only in-frame clones and lacks some. The sample yields 150,000 to 200,000 clones, less than 90% seen once. The chain couples TRBV19 to TRBJ1-5; 8 bases are shared with TRBD1. This TCR came from a woman aged 70-85 years with COVID-19, enrolled during active disease. Sequenced material: peripheral blood. The CDR3 region has the DNA TGTGCCAGTAGTCCTCGGCAGGGGGCGAGAGATCAGCCCCAGCATTTT. Translated: CASSPRQGARDQPQHF.